The clone carrying this TCR beta chain appeared a few times. This sample stems from a study of blood T cell repertoires in COVID-19. V lost 1 base and J 8 bases, leaving 14 bases between the germline ends. Looked up from germline, CDR1 is MGHDK and CDR2 is SYGVNS. This CDR3 has 14 amino acids. Clones were read by immunoSEQ multiplex PCR, and TCRdb kept only the in-frame ones, dropping some. The table shows about 240,000 clones, with approximately 78% occurring only once. The sequence was collected from an older woman with active or convalescent COVID-19. Sequences were obtained from peripheral blood. The chain carries TRBV25-1 and TRBJ1-1; the D is unclear. The CDR3 DNA reads as TGTGCCAGCAGTGAATCAGGAGGCGTAAGAGAAGCTTTCTTT. Translation: CASSESGGVREAFF. Variable domain in full (rest from reference TRBV25-1 and TRBJ1-1): EADIYQTPRYLVIGTGKKITLECSQTMGHDKMYWYQQDPGMELHLIHYSYGVNSTEKGDLSSESTVSRIRTEHFPLTLESARPSHTSQYLCASSESGGVREAFFGQGTRLTVV.